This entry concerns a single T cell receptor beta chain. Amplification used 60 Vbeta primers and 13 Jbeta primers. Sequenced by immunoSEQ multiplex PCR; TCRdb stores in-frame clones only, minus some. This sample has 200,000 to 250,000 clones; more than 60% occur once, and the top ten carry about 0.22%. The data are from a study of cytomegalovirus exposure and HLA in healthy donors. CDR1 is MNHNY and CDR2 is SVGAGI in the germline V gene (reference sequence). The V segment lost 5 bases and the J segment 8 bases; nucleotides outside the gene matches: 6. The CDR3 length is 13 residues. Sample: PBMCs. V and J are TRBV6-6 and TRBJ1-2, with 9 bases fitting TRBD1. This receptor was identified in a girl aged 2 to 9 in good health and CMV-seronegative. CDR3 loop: CASSQQGARGYTF. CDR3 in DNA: TGTGCCAGCAGTCAACAGGGGGCGCGGGGCTACACCTTC.